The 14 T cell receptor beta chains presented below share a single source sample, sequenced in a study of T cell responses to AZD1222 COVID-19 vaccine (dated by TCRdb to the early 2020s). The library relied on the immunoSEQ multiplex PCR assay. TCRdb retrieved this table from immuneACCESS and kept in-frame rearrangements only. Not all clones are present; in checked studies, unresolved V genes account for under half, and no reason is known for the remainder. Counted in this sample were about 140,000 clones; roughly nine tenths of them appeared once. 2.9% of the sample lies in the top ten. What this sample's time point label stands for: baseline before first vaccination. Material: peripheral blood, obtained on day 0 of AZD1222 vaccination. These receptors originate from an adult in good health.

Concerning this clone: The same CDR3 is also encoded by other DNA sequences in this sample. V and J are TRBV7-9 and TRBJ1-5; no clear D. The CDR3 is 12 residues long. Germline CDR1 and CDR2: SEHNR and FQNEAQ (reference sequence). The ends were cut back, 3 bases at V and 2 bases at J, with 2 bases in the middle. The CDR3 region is CASSLGNQPQHF. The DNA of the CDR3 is TGTGCCAGCAGCTTGGGCAATCAGCCCCAGCATTTT.

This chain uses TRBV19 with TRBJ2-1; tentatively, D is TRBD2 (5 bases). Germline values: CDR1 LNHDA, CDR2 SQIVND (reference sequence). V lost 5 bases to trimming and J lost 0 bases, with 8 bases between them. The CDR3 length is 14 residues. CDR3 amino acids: CASSRRSSYNEQFF. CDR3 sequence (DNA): TGTGCCAGTAGTCGGAGGAGCTCCTACAATGAGCAGTTCTTC.

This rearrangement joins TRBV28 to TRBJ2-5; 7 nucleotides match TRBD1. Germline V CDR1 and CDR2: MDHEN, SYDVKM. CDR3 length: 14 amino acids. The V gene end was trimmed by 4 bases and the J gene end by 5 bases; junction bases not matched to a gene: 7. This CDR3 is CASSSLRGTETQYF. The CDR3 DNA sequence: TGTGCCAGCAGTTCACTCAGGGGGACGGAGACCCAGTACTTC.

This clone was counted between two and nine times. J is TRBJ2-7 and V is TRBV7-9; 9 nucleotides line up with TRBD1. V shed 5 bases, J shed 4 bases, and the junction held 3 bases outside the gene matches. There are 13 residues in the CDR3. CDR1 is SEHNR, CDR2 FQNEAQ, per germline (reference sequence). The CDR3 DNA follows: TGTGCCAGCAGCCCGGGACAGGGATACGAGCAGTACTTC. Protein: CASSPGQGYEQYF. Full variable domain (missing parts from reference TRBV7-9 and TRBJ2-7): DTGVSQNPRHKITKRGQNVTFRCDPISEHNRLYWYRQTLGQGPEFLTYFQNEAQLEKSRLLSDRFSAERPKGSFSTLEIQRTEQGDSAMYLCASSPGQGYEQYFGPGTRLTVT.

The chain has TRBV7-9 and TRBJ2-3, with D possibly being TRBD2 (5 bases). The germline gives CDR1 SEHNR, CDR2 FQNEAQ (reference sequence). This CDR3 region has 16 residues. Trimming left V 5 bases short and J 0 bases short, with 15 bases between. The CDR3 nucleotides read TGTGCCAGCAGCCTGGAGTGGTTAGCGAGCACAGATACGCAGTATTTT. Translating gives CASSLEWLASTDTQYF.

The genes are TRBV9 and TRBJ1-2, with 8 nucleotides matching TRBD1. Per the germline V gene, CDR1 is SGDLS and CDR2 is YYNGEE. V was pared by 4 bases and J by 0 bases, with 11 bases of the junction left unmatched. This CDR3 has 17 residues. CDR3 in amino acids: CASSPNSRTGTNYGYTF. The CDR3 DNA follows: TGTGCCAGCAGCCCTAACTCACGGACAGGGACTAACTATGGCTACACCTTC. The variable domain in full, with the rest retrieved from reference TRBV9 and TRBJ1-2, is DSGVTQTPKHLITATGQRVTLRCSPRSGDLSVYWYQQSLDQGLQFLIQYYNGEERAKGNILERFSAQQFPDLHSELNLSSLELGDSALYFCASSPNSRTGTNYGYTFGSGTRLTVV.

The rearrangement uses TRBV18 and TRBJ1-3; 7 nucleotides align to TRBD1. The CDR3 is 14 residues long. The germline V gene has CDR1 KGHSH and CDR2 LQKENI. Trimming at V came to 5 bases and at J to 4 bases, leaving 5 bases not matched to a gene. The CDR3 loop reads CASSSRDRGNTIYF. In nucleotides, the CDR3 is TGTGCCAGCTCATCCCGGGACAGAGGAAACACCATATATTTT.

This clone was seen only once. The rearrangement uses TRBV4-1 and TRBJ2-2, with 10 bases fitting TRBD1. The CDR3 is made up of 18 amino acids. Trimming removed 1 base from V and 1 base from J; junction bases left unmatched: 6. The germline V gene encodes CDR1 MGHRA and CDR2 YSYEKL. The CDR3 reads CASSQGGTGALNTGELFF. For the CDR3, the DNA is TGCGCCAGCAGCCAAGGAGGGACAGGGGCCCTGAACACCGGGGAGCTGTTTTTT.

The CDR3 region is CASSLFKTEQYF. The CDR3 DNA is TGTGCCAGCAGCTTGTTTAAGACCGAGCAGTACTTC. This chain uses TRBV5-6 with TRBJ2-7; D uncertain. The germline V gene encodes CDR1 SGHDT and CDR2 YYEEEE. The CDR3 covers 12 residues. Trimming stripped 1 base from V and 6 bases from J, with 8 bases between.

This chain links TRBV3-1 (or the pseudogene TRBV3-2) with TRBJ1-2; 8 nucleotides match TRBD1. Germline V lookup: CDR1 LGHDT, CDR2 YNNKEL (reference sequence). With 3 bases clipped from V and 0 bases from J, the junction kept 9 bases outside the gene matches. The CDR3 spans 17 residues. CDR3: CASSQVGQGRANYGYTF. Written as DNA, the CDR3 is TGTGCCAGCAGCCAGGTCGGACAGGGCCGCGCTAACTATGGCTACACCTTC.

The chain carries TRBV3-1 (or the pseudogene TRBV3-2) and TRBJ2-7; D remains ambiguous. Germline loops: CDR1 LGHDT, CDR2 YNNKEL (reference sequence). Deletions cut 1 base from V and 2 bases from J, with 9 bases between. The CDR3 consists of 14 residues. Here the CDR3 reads CASSQVASAYEQYF. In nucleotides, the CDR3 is TGTGCCAGCAGCCAAGTTGCGTCCGCCTACGAGCAGTACTTC.

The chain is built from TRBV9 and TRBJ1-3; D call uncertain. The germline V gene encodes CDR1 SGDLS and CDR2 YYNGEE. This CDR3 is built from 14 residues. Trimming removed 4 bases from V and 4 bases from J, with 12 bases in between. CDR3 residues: CASSSSLSGNTIYF. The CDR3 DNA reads TGTGCCAGCAGCTCCTCGCTGTCCGGAAACACCATATATTTT.

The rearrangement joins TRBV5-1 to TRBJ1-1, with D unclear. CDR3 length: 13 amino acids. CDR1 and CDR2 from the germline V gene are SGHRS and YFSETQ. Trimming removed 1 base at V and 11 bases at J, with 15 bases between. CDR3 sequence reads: CASSLYSDLVAFF. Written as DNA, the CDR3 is TGCGCCAGCAGCTTGTATTCGGACCTTGTTGCTTTCTTT.

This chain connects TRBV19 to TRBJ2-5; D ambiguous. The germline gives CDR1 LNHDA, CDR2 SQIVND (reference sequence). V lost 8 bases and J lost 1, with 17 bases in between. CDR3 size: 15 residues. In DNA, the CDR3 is TGTGCCAGTTCCTCCCGGACCAGTCCCCAAGAGACCCAGTACTTC. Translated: CASSSRTSPQETQYF.